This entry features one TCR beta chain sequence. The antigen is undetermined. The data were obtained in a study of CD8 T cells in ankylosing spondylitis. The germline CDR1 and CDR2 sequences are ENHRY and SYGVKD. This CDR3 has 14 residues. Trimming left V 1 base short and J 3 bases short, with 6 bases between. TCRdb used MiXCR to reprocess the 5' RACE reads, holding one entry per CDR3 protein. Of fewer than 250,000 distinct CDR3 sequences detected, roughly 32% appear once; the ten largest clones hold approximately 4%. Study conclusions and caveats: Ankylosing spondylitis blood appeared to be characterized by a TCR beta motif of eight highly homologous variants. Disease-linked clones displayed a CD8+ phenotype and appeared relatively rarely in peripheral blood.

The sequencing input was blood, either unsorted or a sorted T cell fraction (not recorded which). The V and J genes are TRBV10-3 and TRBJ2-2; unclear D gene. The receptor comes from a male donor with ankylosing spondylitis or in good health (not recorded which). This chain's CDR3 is CAISELSDTGELFF. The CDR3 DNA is TGTGCCATCAGTGAGTTATCTGACACCGGGGAGCTGTTTTTT.